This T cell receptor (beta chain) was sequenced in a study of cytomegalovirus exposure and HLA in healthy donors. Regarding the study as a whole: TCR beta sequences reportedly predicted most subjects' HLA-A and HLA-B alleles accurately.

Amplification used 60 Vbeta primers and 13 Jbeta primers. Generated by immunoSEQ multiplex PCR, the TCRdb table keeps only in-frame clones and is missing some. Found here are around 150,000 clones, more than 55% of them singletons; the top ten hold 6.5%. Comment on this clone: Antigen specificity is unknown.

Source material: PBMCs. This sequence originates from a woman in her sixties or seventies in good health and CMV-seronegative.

The DNA of the CDR3 is TGTGCCAGCGGACTAGCGGGAGGGGAGCAGTACTTC. Amino acid sequence: CASGLAGGEQYF. This chain connects TRBV19 to TRBJ2-7, with 15 bases aligning to TRBD2. CDR1 LNHDA and CDR2 SQIVND come from the germline V gene (reference sequence). The CDR3 runs to 12 residues. The V segment lost 9 bases and the J segment 7 bases; nucleotides outside the gene matches: 1.